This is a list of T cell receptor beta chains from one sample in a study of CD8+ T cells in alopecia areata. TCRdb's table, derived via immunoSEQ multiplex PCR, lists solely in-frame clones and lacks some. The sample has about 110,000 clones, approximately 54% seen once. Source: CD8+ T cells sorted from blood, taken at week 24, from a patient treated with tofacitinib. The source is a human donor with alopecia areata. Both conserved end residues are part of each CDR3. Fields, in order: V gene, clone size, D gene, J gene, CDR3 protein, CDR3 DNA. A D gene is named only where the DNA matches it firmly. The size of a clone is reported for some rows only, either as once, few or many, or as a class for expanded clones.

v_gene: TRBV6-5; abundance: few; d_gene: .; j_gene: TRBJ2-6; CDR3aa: CASSGSSGANVLTF; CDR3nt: TGTGCCAGCAGCGGGAGCTCTGGGGCCAACGTCCTGACTTTC
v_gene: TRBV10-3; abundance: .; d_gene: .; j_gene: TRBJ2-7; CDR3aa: CAISADNSYEQYF; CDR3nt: TGTGCCATCAGTGCCGACAACTCCTACGAGCAGTACTTC
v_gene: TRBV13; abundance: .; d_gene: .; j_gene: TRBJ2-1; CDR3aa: CASSLETVHGEQFF; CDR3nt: TGTGCCAGCAGCTTAGAGACAGTACACGGTGAGCAGTTCTTC
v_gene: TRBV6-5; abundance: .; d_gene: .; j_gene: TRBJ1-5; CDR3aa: CASRGDMGQPQHF; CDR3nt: TGTGCCAGCCGGGGGGATATGGGTCAGCCCCAGCATTTT
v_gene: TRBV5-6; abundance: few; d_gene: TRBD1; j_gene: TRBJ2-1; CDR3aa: CASSSRTGPYNEQFF; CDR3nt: TGTGCCAGCAGCTCTCGGACAGGGCCCTACAATGAGCAGTTCTTC
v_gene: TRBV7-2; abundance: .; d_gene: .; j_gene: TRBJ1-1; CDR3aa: CASTPSPGTEAFF; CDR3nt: TGTGCCAGCACCCCCTCTCCAGGGACTGAAGCTTTCTTT
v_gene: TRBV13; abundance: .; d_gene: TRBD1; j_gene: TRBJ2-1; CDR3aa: CASSWDSSPYNEQFF; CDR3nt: TGTGCCAGCAGCTGGGACAGTAGTCCCTACAATGAGCAGTTCTTC
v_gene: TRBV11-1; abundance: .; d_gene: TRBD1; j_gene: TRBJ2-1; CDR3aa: CASSPNAEGTGGYNEQFF; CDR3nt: TGTGCCAGCAGCCCTAATGCCGAGGGGACAGGGGGATACAATGAGCAGTTCTTC
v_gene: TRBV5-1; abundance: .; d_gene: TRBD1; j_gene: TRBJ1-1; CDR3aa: CASSENPGQGALEAFF; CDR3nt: TGCGCCAGCAGCGAGAATCCGGGACAGGGGGCCCTTGAAGCTTTCTTT
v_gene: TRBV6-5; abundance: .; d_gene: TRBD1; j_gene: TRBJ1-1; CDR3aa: CASSYGDRGLNTEAFF; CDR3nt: TGTGCCAGCAGTTACGGGGACAGGGGCCTGAACACTGAAGCTTTCTTT
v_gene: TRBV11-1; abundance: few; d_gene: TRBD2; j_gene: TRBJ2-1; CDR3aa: CASSPGLAGGYNEQFF; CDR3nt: TGTGCCAGCAGCCCGGGACTAGCGGGGGGGTACAATGAGCAGTTCTTC
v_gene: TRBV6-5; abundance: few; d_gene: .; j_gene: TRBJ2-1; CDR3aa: CASSLAFYNEQFF; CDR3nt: TGTGCCAGCAGTTTGGCTTTCTACAATGAGCAGTTCTTC
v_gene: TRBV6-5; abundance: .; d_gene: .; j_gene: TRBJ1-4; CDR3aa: CASSYQSLATNEKLFF; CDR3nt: TGTGCCAGCAGTTACCAGTCACTGGCAACTAATGAAAAACTGTTTTTT
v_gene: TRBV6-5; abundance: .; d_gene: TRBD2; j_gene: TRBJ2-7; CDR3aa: CASSLAGGTEQYF; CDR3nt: TGTGCCAGCAGTTTAGCGGGGGGTACCGAGCAGTACTTC
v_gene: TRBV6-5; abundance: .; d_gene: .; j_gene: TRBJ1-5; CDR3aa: CASGPHQPQHF; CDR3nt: TGTGCCAGCGGCCCCCATCAGCCCCAGCATTTT
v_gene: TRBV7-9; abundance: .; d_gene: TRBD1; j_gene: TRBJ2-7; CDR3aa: CASSYRTWDSEDYEQYF; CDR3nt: TGTGCCAGCAGCTATAGGACGTGGGACAGCGAAGACTACGAGCAGTACTTC
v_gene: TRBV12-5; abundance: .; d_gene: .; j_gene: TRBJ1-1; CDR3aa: CASGLNREVITEAFF; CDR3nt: TGTGCTAGTGGTTTGAACAGGGAGGTGATCACTGAAGCTTTCTTT
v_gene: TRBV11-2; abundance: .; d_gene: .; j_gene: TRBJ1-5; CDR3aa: CASSRPGPGQPQHF; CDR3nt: TGTGCCAGCAGCCGACCGGGACCGGGGCAGCCCCAGCATTTT
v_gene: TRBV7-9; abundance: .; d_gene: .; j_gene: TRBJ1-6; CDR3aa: CASSLDSPLHF; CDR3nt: TGTGCCAGCAGCTTAGATTCACCCCTCCACTTT
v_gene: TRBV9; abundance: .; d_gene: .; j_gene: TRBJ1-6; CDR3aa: CASSVADGTSYNSPLHF; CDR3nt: TGTGCCAGCAGCGTAGCAGACGGGACAAGCTATAATTCACCCCTCCACTTT
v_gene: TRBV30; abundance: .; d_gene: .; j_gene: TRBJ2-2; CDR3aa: CAWSLMGYTGELFF; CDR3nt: TGTGCCTGGAGCCTAATGGGCTACACCGGGGAGCTGTTTTTT
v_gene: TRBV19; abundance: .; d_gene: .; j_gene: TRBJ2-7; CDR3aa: CASSITGVYEQYF; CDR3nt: TGTGCCAGTAGTATCACAGGAGTCTACGAGCAGTACTTC
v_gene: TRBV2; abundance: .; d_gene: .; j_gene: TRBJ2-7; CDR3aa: CANRGIATYEQYF; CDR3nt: TGTGCCAACAGAGGGATAGCGACCTACGAGCAGTACTTC
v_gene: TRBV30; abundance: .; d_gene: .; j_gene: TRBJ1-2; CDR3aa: CAWSQRDKDLYGYTF; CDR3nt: TGTGCCTGGAGCCAACGGGACAAGGATCTCTATGGCTACACCTTC
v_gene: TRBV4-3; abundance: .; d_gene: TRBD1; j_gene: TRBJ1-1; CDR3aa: CASSQRQGLNTEAFF; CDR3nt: TGCGCCAGCAGCCAACGACAGGGCTTGAACACTGAAGCTTTCTTT
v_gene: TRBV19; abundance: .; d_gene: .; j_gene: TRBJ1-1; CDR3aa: CASGTAGEAFF; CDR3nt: TGTGCCAGTGGGACCGCAGGTGAAGCTTTCTTT
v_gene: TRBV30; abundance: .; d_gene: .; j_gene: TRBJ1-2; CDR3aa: CAWTYGNYGYTF; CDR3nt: TGTGCCTGGACCTATGGAAACTATGGCTACACCTTC
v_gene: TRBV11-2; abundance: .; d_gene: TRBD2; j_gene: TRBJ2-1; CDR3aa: CASSTPGLAGNNEQFF; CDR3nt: TGTGCCAGCAGCACCCCGGGACTAGCGGGGAACAATGAGCAGTTCTTC
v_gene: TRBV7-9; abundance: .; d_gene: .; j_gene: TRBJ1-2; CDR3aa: CASSLGSGYTF; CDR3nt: TGTGCCAGCAGCTTAGGGAGTGGCTACACCTTC
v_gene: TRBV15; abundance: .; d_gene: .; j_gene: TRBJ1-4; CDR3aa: CATSRAGQGEKLFF; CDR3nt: TGTGCCACCAGCAGAGCCGGGCAAGGGGAAAAACTGTTTTTT
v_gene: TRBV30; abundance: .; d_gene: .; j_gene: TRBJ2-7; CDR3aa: CAWSVRGLTYEQYF; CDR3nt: TGTGCCTGGAGTGTACGTGGCCTCACCTACGAGCAGTACTTC
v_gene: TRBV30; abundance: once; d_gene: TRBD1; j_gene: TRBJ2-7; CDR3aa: CAWNRGTYEQYF; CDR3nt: TGTGCCTGGAACAGGGGAACCTACGAGCAGTACTTC
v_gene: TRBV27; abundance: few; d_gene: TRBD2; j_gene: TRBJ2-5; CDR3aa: CASSPLSGGETQYF; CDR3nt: TGTGCCAGCAGTCCCCTCAGCGGGGGAGAGACCCAGTACTTC
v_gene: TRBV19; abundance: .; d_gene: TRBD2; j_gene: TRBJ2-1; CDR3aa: CASSIGAGADNEQFF; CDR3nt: TGTGCCAGTAGTATAGGAGCGGGGGCCGACAATGAGCAGTTCTTC
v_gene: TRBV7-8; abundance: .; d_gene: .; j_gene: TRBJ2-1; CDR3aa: CASSLPRGTPNNEQFF; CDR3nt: TGTGCCAGCAGCTTACCCCGGGGGACACCGAACAATGAGCAGTTCTTC
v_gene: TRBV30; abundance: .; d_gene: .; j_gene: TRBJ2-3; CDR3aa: CAWSQGSGDTQYF; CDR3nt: TGTGCCTGGAGTCAAGGGTCCGGAGATACGCAGTATTTT
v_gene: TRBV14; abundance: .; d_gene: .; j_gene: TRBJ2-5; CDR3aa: CASSQDPGVTTQYF; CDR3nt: TGTGCCAGCAGCCAAGATCCCGGAGTGACCACCCAGTACTTC
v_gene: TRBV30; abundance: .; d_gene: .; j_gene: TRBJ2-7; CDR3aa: CAWSPGLEVEQYF; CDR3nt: TGTGCCTGGTCACCGGGACTCGAAGTCGAGCAGTACTTC
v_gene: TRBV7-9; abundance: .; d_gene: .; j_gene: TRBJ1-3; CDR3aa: CASSPSGNTIYF; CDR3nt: TGTGCCAGCAGCCCCTCAGGAAACACCATATATTTT
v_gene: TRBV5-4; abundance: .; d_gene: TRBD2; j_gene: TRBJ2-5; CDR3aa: CASSPWGERGQETQYF; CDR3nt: TGTGCCAGCAGCCCCTGGGGGGAGCGGGGGCAAGAGACCCAGTACTTC
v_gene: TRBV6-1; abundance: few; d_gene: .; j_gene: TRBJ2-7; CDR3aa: CASSIHLPTYEQYF; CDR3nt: TGTGCCAGCAGTATCCACTTACCTACCTACGAGCAGTACTTC
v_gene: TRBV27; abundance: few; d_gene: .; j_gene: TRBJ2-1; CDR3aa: CASSLMGADEQFF; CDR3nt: TGTGCCAGCAGTTTAATGGGGGCGGATGAGCAGTTCTTC
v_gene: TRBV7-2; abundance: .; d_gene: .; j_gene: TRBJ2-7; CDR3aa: CASSFEDRSTSYEQYF; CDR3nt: TGTGCCAGCAGCTTCGAAGACAGGTCGACATCCTACGAGCAGTACTTC
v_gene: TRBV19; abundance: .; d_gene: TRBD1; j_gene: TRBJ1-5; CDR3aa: CASSTGQGPGPQHF; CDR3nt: TGTGCCAGTAGTACCGGACAGGGCCCTGGGCCCCAGCATTTT
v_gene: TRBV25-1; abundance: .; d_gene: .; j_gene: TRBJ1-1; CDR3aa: CATIGGNTEAFF; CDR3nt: TGTGCCACCATAGGGGGGAACACTGAAGCTTTCTTT
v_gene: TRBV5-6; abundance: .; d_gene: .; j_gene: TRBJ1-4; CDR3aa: CASSSRSGEREKLFF; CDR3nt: TGTGCCAGCAGCTCACGATCAGGGGAACGCGAAAAACTGTTTTTT
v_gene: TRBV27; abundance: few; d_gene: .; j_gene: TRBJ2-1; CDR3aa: CASSLSLTYVYNEQFF; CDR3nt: TGTGCCAGCAGTTTATCGTTGACTTACGTCTACAATGAGCAGTTCTTC
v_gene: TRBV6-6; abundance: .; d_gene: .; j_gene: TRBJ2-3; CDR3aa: CASRLSPGTLTDTQYF; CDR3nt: TGTGCCAGCAGACTTTCCCCAGGGACTCTCACAGATACGCAGTATTTT
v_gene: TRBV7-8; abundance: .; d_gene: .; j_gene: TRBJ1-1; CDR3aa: CASSQGLGYGSTEAFF; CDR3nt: TGTGCCAGCAGCCAGGGACTGGGGTACGGGTCGACTGAAGCTTTCTTT
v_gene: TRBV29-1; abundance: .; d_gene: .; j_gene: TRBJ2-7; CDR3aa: CSVWMSSYEQYF; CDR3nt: TGCAGCGTATGGATGAGCTCCTACGAGCAGTACTTC
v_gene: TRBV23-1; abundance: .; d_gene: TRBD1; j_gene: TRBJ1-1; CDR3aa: CASSQIGQGMPDTEAFF; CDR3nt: TGCGCCAGCAGTCAAATTGGACAGGGAATGCCGGACACTGAAGCTTTCTTT
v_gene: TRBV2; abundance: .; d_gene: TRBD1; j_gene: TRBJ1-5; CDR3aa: CASSPTGGTGDQSQHF; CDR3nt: TGTGCCAGCAGCCCAACTGGCGGGACAGGGGATCAGTCCCAGCATTTT
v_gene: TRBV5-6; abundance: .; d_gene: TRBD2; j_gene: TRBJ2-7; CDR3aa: CASSFPSGGAYLNYEQYF; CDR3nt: TGTGCCAGCAGCTTTCCTAGCGGGGGGGCCTACCTGAACTACGAGCAGTACTTC
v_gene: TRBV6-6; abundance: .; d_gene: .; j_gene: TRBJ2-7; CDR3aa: CASSYSAGQLTYEQYF; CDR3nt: TGTGCCAGCAGTTACTCTGCGGGACAGCTAACCTACGAGCAGTACTTC
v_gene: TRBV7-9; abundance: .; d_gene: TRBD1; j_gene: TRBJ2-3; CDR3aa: CASSLLDRDTDTQYF; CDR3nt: TGTGCCAGCAGCTTACTGGACAGGGACACAGATACGCAGTATTTT